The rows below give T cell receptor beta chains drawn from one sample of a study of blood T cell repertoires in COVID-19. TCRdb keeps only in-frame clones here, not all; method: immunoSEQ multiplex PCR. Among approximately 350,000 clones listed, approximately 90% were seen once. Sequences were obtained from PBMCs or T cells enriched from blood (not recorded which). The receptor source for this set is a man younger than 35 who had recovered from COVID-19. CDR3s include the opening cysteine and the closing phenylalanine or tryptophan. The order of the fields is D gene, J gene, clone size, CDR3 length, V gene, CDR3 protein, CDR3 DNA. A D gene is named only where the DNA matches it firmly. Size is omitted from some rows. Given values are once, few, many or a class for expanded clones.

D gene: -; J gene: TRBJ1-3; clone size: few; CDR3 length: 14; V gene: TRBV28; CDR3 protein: CASSAGRLGNTIYF; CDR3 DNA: TGTGCCAGCAGTGCGGGGAGGTTGGGAAACACCATATATTTT
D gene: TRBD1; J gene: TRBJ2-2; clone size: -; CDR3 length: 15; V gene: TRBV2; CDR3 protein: CASRDRATNTGELFF; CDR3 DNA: TGTGCCAGCAGAGACAGGGCTACGAACACCGGGGAGCTGTTTTTT
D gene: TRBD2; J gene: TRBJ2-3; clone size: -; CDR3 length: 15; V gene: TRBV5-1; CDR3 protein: CASSQVGGGTDTQYF; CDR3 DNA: TGCGCCAGCTCTCAGGTTGGGGGGGGCACAGATACGCAGTATTTT
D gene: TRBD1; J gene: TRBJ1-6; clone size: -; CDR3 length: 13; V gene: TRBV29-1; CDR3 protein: CSVRDRDNSPLHF; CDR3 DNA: TGCAGCGTCCGGGACAGGGATAATTCACCCCTCCACTTT
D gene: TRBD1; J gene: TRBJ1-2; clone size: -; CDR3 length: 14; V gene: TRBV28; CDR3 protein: CASSPGTANYGYTF; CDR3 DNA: TGTGCCAGCAGTCCGGGGACAGCGAACTATGGCTACACCTTC
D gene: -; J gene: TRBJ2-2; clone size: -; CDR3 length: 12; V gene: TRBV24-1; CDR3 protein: CATSHRAGELFF; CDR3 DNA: TGTGCCACCAGCCACAGGGCCGGGGAGCTGTTTTTT
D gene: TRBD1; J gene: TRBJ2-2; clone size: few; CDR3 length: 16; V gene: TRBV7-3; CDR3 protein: CASSAYSGTGPGELFF; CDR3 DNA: TGTGCCAGCAGCGCCTACTCCGGGACAGGTCCCGGGGAGCTGTTTTTT
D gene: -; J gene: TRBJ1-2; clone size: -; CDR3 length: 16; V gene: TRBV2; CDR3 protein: CASLPGPGEPNYGYTF; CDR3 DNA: TGTGCCAGCTTACCGGGCCCGGGGGAGCCTAACTATGGCTACACCTTC
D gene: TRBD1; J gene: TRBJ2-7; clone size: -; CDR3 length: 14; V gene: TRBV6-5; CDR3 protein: CASSLQGARYEQYF; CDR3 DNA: TGTGCCAGCAGTTTACAGGGGGCCCGCTACGAGCAGTACTTC
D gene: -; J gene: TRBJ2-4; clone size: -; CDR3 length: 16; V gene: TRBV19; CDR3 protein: CASSIVGSPTKNIQYF; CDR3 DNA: TGTGCCAGTAGTATAGTAGGTAGCCCCACCAAAAACATTCAGTACTTC
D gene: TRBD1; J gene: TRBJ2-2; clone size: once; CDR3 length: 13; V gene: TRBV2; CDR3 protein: CASRQGWTGELFF; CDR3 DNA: TGTGCCAGCAGACAGGGGTGGACCGGGGAGCTGTTTTTT
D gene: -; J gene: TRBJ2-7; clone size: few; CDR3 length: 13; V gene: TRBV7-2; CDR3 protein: CASSPTGSYEQYF; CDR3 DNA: TGTGCCAGCAGCCCAACGGGCTCCTACGAGCAGTACTTC
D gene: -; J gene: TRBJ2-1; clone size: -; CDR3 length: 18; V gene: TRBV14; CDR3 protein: CASSQVRSWQGIYNEQFF; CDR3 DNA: TGTGCCAGCAGCCAAGTCAGGTCGTGGCAGGGGATCTACAATGAGCAGTTCTTC
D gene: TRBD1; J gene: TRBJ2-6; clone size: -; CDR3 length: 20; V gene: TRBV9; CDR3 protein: CASSQRTNQGAGSGANVLTF; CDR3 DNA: TGTGCCAGCAGCCAACGTACGAATCAGGGGGCCGGCTCTGGGGCCAACGTCCTGACTTTC
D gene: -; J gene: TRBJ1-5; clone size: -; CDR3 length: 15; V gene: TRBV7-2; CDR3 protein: CASRYRAYLDQPQHF; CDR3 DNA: TGTGCCAGCAGGTACAGGGCGTATCTTGATCAGCCCCAGCATTTT
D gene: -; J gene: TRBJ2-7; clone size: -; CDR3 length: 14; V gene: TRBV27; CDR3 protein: CASSYGGNSYEQYF; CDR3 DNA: TGTGCCAGCAGTTACGGCGGAAATTCCTACGAGCAGTACTTC
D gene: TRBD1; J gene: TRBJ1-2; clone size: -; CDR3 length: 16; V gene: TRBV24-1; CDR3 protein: CATSDPSGQGRYGYTF; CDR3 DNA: TGTGCCACCAGTGATCCCTCCGGACAGGGTCGGTATGGCTACACCTTC
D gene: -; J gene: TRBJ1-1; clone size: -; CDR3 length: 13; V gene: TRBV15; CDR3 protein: CATSWAMNTEAFF; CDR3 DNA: TGTGCCACCAGCTGGGCGATGAACACTGAAGCTTTCTTT
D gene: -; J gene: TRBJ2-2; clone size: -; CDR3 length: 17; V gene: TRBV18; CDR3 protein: CASSPQSLQGFTGELFF; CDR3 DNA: TGTGCCAGCTCACCACAATCTTTACAGGGTTTCACCGGGGAGCTGTTTTTT
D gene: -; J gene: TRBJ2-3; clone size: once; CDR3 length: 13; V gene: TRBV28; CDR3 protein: CASSPGGGDTQYF; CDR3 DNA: TGTGCCAGCAGTCCTGGTGGGGGGGATACGCAGTATTTT
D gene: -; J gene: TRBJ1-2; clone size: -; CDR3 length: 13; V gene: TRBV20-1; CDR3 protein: CSASVRAENGYTF; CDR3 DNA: TGCAGTGCTAGTGTCAGGGCGGAGAATGGCTACACCTTC
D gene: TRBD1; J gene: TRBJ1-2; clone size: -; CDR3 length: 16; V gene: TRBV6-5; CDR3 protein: CASSYAKGQPHYGYTF; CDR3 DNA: TGTGCCAGCAGTTACGCAAAGGGACAGCCACACTATGGCTACACCTTC
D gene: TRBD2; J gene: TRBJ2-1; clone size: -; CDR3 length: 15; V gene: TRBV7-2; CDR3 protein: CASSFSSGRYNEQFF; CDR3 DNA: TGTGCCAGCAGCTTTTCTAGCGGGAGGTACAATGAGCAGTTCTTC
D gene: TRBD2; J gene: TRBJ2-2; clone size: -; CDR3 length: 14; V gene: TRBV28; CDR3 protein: CASKPGGSTGELFF; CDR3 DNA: TGTGCCAGCAAACCGGGGGGTAGCACCGGGGAGCTGTTTTTT
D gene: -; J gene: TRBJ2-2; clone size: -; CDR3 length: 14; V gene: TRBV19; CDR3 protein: CATRGRGGPGELFF; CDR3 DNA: TGTGCCACCCGAGGAAGGGGGGGGCCCGGGGAGCTGTTTTTT
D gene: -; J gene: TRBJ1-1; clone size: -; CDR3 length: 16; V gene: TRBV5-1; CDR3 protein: CASSSPLQGTNTEAFF; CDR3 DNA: TGCGCCAGCAGTTCCCCCCTACAGGGCACGAACACTGAAGCTTTCTTT
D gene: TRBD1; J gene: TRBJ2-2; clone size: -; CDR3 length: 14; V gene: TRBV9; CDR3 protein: CASRTGTATGELFF; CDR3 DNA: TGTGCCAGCCGAACGGGGACAGCAACCGGGGAGCTGTTTTTT
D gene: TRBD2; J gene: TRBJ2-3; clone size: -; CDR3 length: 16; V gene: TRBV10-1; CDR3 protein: CASSESKRGWADTQYF; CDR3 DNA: TGCGCCAGCAGTGAGTCCAAGCGGGGCTGGGCAGATACGCAGTATTTT
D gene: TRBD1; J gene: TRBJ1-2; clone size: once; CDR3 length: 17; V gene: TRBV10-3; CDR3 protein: CAISESTRWDRRYGYTF; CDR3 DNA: TGTGCCATCAGTGAGTCGACGCGGTGGGACAGGCGCTATGGCTACACCTTC
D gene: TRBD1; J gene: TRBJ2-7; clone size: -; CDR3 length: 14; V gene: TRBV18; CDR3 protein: CASSAGTGAGEQYF; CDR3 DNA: TGTGCCAGCTCAGCCGGGACAGGGGCGGGGGAGCAGTACTTC
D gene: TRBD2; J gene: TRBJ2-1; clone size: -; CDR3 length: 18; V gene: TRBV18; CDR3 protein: CASSPRAGASVSYNEQFF; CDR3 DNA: TGTGCCAGCTCACCACGAGCGGGGGCCTCCGTGTCCTACAATGAGCAGTTCTTC
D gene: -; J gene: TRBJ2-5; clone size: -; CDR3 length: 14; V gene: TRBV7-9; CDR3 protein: CASSLDPSTRSQYF; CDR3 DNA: TGTGCCAGCAGCCTAGATCCCTCCACGAGGTCCCAGTACTTC
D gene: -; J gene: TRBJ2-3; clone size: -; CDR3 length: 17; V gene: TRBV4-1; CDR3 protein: CASSQDPFGGGTDTQYF; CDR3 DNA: TGCGCCAGCAGCCAAGATCCCTTCGGCGGGGGCACAGATACGCAGTATTTT
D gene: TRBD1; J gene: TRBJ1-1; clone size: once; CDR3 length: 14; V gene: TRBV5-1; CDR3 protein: CASSLQGAATEAFF; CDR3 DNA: TGCGCCAGCAGCTTGCAGGGGGCAGCCACTGAAGCTTTCTTT
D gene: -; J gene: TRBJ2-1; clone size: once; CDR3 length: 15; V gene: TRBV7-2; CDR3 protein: CASSSGLNSYNEQFF; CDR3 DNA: TGTGCCAGCAGCTCCGGACTAAATTCCTACAATGAGCAGTTCTTC
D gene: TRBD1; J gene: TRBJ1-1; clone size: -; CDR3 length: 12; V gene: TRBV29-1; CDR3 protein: CSGLTNRGMGFF; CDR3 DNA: TGCAGCGGGTTGACCAACAGGGGAATGGGTTTCTTT
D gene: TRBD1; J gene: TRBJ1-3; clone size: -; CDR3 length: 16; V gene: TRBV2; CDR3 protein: CASSVQGTLSGNTIYF; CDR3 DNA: TGTGCCAGCAGTGTACAGGGGACCCTCTCTGGAAACACCATATATTTT
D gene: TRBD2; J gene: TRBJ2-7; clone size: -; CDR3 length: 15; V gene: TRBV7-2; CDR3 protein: CASSLQSLGREGKNF; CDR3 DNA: TGTGCCAGCAGCTTACAGTCTTTAGGGCGGGAGGGGAAGAACTTC
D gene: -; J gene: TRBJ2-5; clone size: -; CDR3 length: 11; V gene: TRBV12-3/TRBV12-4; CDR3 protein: CASSPRETQYF; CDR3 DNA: TGTGCCAGCAGCCCCAGGGAGACCCAGTACTTC
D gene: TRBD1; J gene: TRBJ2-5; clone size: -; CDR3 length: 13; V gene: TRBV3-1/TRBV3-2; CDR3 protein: CATTQGAEETQYF; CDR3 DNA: TGTGCCACCACTCAGGGGGCGGAAGAGACCCAGTACTTC
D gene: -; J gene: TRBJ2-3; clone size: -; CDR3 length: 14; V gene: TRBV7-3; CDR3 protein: CASSPRVGKDTQYF; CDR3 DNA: TGTGCCAGCAGCCCCAGGGTTGGCAAAGATACGCAGTATTTT
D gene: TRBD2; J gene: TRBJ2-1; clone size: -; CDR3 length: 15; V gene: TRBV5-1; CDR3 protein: CASSLASGDTSEQFF; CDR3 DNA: TGCGCCAGCAGCTTGGCAAGCGGGGATACGAGTGAGCAGTTCTTC
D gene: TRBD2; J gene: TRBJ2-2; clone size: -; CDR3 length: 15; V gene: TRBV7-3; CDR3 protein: CASSLSGVITGELFF; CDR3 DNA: TGTGCCAGCAGCTTGAGCGGGGTAATCACCGGGGAGCTGTTTTTT
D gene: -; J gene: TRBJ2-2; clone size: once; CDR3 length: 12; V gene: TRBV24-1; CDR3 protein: CATSDSRGELFF; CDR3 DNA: TGTGCCACCAGTGATTCCAGGGGGGAGCTGTTTTTT
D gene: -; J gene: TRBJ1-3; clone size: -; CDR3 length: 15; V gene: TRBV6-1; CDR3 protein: CASSEGGSYGDTIYF; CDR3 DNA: TGTGCCAGCAGTGAAGGGGGCAGCTATGGGGACACCATATATTTT
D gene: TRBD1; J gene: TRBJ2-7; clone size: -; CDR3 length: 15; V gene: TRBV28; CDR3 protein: CASSRLRAGGYEQYF; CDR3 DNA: TGTGCCAGCAGTCGCCTCAGGGCAGGGGGCTACGAGCAGTACTTC
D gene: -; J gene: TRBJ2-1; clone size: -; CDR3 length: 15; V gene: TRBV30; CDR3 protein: CAWFPSLGSLNEQFF; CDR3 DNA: TGTGCCTGGTTCCCCTCTCTTGGGAGCCTAAATGAGCAGTTCTTC
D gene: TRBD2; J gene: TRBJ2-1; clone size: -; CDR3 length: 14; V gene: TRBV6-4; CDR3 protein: CASSEREGDNEQFF; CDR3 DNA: TGTGCCAGCAGTGAGCGGGAGGGAGACAATGAGCAGTTCTTC
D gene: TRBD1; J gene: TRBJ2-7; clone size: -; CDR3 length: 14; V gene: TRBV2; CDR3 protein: CASSEGGGGYEQYF; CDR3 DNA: TGTGCCAGCAGTGAAGGAGGGGGCGGCTACGAGCAGTACTTC
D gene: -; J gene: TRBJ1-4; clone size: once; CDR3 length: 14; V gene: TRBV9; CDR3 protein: CASSSNRDTEKLFF; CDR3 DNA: TGTGCCAGCAGCTCTAACCGGGACACCGAAAAACTGTTTTTT
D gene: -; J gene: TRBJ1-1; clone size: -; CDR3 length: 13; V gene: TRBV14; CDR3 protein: CASSQARGTEAFF; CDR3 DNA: TGTGCCAGCAGCCAAGCCAGGGGAACTGAAGCTTTCTTT
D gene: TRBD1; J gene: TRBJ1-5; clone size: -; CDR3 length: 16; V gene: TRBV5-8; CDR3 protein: CASSHTGASSNQPQHF; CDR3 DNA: TGTGCCAGCAGCCATACAGGGGCCTCGAGCAATCAGCCCCAGCATTTT
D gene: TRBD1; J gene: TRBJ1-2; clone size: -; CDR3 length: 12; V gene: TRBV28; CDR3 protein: CASSGQYYGYTF; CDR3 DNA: TGTGCCAGCTCGGGACAGTACTATGGCTACACCTTC
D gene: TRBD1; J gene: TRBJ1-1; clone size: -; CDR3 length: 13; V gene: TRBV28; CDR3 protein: CASSQTGQGKAFF; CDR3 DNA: TGTGCCAGCAGTCAAACCGGACAGGGGAAGGCTTTCTTT
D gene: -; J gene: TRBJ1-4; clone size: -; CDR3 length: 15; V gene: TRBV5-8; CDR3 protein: CASSQESATNEKLFF; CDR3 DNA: TGTGCCAGCAGCCAAGAGTCTGCAACTAATGAAAAACTGTTTTTT
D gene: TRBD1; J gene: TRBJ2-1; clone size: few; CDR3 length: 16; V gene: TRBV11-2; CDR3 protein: CASSPRARGRLDEQFF; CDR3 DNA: TGTGCCAGCAGCCCGCGGGCCAGGGGGCGTTTGGATGAGCAGTTCTTC